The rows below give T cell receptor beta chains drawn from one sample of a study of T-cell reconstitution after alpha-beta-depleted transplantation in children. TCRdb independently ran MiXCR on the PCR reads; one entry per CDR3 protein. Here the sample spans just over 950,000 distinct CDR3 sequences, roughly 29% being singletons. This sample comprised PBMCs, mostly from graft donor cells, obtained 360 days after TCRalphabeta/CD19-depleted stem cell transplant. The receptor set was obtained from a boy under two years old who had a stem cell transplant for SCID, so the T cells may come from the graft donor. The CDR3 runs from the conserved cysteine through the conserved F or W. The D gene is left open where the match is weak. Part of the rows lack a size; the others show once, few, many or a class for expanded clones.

TGTGCCAGCAGCCAAGATACGCAAGGGGTTTTCAATGAGCAGTTCTTC	CASSQDTQGVFNEQFF	16	NA	NA	TRBV3-1	TRBJ2-1
TGTGCCAGCAGTGGTGGGGTCCCCTACAATGAGCAGTTCTTC	CASSGGVPYNEQFF	14	NA	once	TRBV27	TRBJ2-1
TGTGCCAGCAGCTTTGGACCTCACTGGGAAAAACTGTTTTTT	CASSFGPHWEKLFF	14	NA	few	TRBV7-9	TRBJ1-4
TGTGCCAGCAGTCACGGGACAGACGCCTACGAGCAGTACTTC	CASSHGTDAYEQYF	14	TRBD1	NA	TRBV6-5	TRBJ2-7
TGCAGTGCTAGAGCCCGATCAGACACGAGGAACTACGAGCAGTACTTC	CSARARSDTRNYEQYF	16	NA	NA	TRBV20-1	TRBJ2-7
TGTGCCAGCAGGGGGGGTTTGGGGGAGCAGTACTTC	CASRGGLGEQYF	12	NA	few	TRBV28	TRBJ2-7
TGCAGTGCTAGATCCGACAGGGGCTGGACCACTGAAGCTTTCTTT	CSARSDRGWTTEAFF	15	TRBD1	NA	TRBV20-1	TRBJ1-1
TGTGCCAGCAGTGACGGGCCGGGACAGGGGCTCTCCTATGGCTACACCTTC	CASSDGPGQGLSYGYTF	17	TRBD1	NA	TRBV6-1	TRBJ1-2
TGTGCCAGCAGCTTAATCGGGCTCCGACAGGGGAGCGCCCCCAGGGGGGCTGAAGCTTTCTTT	CASSLIGLRQGSAPRGAEAFF	21	TRBD1	NA	TRBV7-3	TRBJ1-1
TGCGCCAGCAGCTTGGGGGACAGCTATTACGAGCAGTACTTC	CASSLGDSYYEQYF	14	TRBD1	NA	TRBV5-1	TRBJ2-7
TGTGCCAGCAGTCGGGTCCTAACGGGCTATGGCTACACCTTC	CASSRVLTGYGYTF	14	NA	few	TRBV12-3/TRBV12-4	TRBJ1-2
TGCGCCAGCAGCCCAGAAGGCGTCGGGGAGCTGTTTTTT	CASSPEGVGELFF	13	NA	NA	TRBV5-1	TRBJ2-2
TGCGCCAGCAGCCAAAAGTTTCTCGGGACAGGGGATCCCTACGAGCAGTACTTC	CASSQKFLGTGDPYEQYF	18	TRBD1	NA	TRBV4-1	TRBJ2-7
TGTGCCACCAGCAGAGATTTGGGGGGGGATACAATAGAGAACACCGGGGAGCTGTTTTTT	CATSRDLGGDTIENTGELFF	20	TRBD2	NA	TRBV15	TRBJ2-2
TGCAGTGTCTGGTCTGGAACCTACAATGAGCAGTTCTTC	CSVWSGTYNEQFF	13	NA	few	TRBV20-1	TRBJ2-1
TGTGCCAGCAGCTTAAATCGTACGGGGCGACACTACGAGCAGTACTTC	CASSLNRTGRHYEQYF	16	NA	NA	TRBV7-8	TRBJ2-7
TGCGCCAGCAGCCAAGCAGGGGACAGGTCCTACGAGCAGTACTTC	CASSQAGDRSYEQYF	15	TRBD1	many	TRBV4-3	TRBJ2-7
TGTGCCAGCAGTCTAACAGGGGCCGGGGAGCTGTTTTTT	CASSLTGAGELFF	13	TRBD1	many	TRBV2	TRBJ2-2
TGCAGTGCTCCTCGACAGACCCCCTACACAGATACGCAGTATTTT	CSAPRQTPYTDTQYF	15	NA	few	TRBV20-1	TRBJ2-3
TGTGCCAGCCTACTCAACAGCTTCGGGGGGTCCACAGATACGCAGTATTTT	CASLLNSFGGSTDTQYF	17	TRBD2	NA	TRBV18	TRBJ2-3
TGCAGTGCTAGACTTACGGGGGTAGAGACCCAGTACTTC	CSARLTGVETQYF	13	NA	few	TRBV20-1	TRBJ2-5
TGTGCCAGCAGCTTAGAGGCAGGGTACTATGGCTACACCTTC	CASSLEAGYYGYTF	14	NA	NA	TRBV7-6	TRBJ1-2
TGCGCCAGCAGCTTGGTCGGAGGGGCCGACCAAGAGACCCAGTACTTC	CASSLVGGADQETQYF	16	NA	NA	TRBV5-1	TRBJ2-5
TGTGCCAGCAGTCCTAGGGGAGCTCCTAATGAAAAACTGTTTTTT	CASSPRGAPNEKLFF	15	NA	few	TRBV12-3/TRBV12-4	TRBJ1-4
TGTGCCAGCAAGGACACGGGGGCTAGCACAGATACGCAGTATTTT	CASKDTGASTDTQYF	15	NA	few	TRBV6-1	TRBJ2-3
TGTGCCACCAGCAGCCCTAAGCGGGGGGTCACGAGGGAACAGACCCAGTACTTC	CATSSPKRGVTREQTQYF	18	TRBD2	NA	TRBV15	TRBJ2-5